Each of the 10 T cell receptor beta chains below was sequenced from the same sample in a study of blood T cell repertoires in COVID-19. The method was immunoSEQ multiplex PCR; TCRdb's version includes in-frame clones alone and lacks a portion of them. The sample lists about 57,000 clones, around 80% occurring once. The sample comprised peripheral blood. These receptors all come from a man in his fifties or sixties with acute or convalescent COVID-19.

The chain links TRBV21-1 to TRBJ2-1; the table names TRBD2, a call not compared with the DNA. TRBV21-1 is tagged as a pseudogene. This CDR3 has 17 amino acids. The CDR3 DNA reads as TGTGCCAGCAGCATCCGGACTAGCGGGAGGGCGTCCAATGAGCAGTTCTTC. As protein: CASSIRTSGRASNEQFF.

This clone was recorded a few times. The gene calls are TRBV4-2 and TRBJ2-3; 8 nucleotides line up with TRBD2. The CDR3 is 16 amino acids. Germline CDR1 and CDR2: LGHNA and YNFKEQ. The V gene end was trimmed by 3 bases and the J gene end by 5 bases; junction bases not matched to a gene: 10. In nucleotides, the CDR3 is TGTGCCAGCAGCCACCGTTCAGCGGGAGAGTTAGATACGCAGTATTTT. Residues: CASSHRSAGELDTQYF.

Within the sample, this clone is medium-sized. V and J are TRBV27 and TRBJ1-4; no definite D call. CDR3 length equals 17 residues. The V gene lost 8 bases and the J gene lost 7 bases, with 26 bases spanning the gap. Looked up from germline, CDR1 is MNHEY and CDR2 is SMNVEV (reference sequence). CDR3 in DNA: TGTGCCAGCCAAAGAGGGATGACCTTAAGGCGAGGTGAAAAACTGTTTTTT. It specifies CASQRGMTLRRGEKLFF.

The DNA of the CDR3 is TGTGCCAGCAGTCCCCTGACAGGGCAGCCCCAGCATTTT. It translates to CASSPLTGQPQHF. The chain combines TRBV27 with TRBJ1-5; 7 nucleotides line up with TRBD1. The J segment lost 7 bases and the V segment lost 5 bases, leaving 5 bases of the junction unmatched. The CDR3 is 13 residues long. CDR1 MNHEY and CDR2 SMNVEV come from the germline V gene (reference sequence).

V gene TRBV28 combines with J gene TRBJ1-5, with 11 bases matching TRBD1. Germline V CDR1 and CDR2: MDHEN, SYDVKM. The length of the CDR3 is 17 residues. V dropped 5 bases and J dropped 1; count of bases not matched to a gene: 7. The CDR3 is CASSPWTGGASNQPQHF. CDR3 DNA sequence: TGTGCCAGCAGTCCGTGGACAGGGGGCGCGAGCAATCAGCCCCAGCATTTT.

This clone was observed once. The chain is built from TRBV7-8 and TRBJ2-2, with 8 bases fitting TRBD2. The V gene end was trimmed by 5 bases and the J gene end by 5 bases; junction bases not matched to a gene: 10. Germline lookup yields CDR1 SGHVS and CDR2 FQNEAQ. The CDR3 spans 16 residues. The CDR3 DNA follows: TGTGCCAGCAGCCCCGGGGAGGTAGCGGGGACCGGGGAGCTGTTTTTT. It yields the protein CASSPGEVAGTGELFF.

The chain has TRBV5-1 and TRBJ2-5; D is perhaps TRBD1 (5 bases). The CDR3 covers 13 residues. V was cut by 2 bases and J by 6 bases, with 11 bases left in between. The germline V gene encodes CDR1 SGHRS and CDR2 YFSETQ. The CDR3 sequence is CASSLQDGKTQYF. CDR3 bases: TGCGCCAGCAGCTTACAGGATGGAAAGACCCAGTACTTC.

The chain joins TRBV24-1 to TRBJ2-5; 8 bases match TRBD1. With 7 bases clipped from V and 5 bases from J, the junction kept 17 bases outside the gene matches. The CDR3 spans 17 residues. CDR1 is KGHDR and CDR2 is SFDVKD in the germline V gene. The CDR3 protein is CATRGTGTKEFRETQYF. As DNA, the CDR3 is TGTGCCACCAGGGGGACAGGCACAAAAGAATTTCGGGAGACCCAGTACTTC.

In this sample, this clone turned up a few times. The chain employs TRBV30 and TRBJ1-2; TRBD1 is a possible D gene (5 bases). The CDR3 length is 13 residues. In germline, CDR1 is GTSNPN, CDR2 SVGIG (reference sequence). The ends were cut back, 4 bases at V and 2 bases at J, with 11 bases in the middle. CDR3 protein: CAWKTPGNYGYTF. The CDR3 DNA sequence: TGTGCCTGGAAAACCCCAGGGAACTATGGCTACACCTTC.

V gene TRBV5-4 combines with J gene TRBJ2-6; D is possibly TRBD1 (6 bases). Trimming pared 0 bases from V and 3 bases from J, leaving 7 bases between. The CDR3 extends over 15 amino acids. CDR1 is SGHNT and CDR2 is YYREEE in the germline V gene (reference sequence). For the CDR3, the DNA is TGTGCCAGCAGCTTGGAGGGGGTTGGGGCCAACGTCCTGACTTTC. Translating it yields CASSLEGVGANVLTF.